This TCR beta chain was observed in a study of blood T cell repertoires in COVID-19. As for the study in general: The samples span acute and convalescent COVID-19 from the United States, Italy and Spain. The cDNA or gDNA used as material had been derived from T cells, B-cell-depleted T cells, or PBMCs.

Profiling relied on immunoSEQ multiplex PCR, and the TCRdb table lists in-frame clones only, not all of them. The sample records over 300,000 clones, around 85% being singletons. Per the germline V gene, CDR1 is SGHTA and CDR2 is FQGNSA. The CDR3 loop spans 15 amino acids. Losses at the gene ends were 4 bases for V and 6 bases for J; bases not matched to a gene: 8. The receptor was derived from a human donor in a cohort sampled during active COVID-19. The V call is TRBV7-2, the J call TRBJ1-5, with TRBD1 matching 8 bases. Input material: peripheral blood. CDR3 in amino acids: CASSSTGGEGQPQHF. CDR3 DNA sequence: TGTGCCAGCAGCTCTACAGGGGGGGAAGGTCAGCCCCAGCATTTT.